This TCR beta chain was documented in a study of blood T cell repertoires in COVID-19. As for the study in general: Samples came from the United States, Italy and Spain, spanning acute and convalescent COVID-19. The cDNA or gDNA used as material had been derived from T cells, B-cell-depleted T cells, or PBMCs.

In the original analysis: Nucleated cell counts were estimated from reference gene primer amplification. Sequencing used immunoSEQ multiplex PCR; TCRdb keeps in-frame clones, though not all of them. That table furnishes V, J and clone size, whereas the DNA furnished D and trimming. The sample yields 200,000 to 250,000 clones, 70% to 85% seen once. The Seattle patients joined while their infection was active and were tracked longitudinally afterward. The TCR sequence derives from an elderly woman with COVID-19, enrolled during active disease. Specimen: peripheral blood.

The DNA for the CDR3 is TGCGCCAGCAGCTTGGCCCAGGGGGCATCGGATACGCAGTATTTT. Translation: CASSLAQGASDTQYF. This chain uses TRBV5-1 with TRBJ2-3; the match to TRBD1 covers 8 bases. Looked up from germline, CDR1 is SGHRS and CDR2 is YFSETQ. V lost 0 bases and J lost 6; bases outside the gene matches: 6. The CDR3 runs 15 residues.